The 19 T cell receptor beta chains below were found in one sample sequenced in a study of blood T cells in healthy people across ages. Through a sample-barcoded 5' primer and a J-beta primer mix, a second PCR was run for 7 to 11 cycles. MiXCR was run by TCRdb on the 5' RACE reads, yielding one entry per CDR3 protein. The sample contains around 1.7 million distinct CDR3 sequences, roughly 27% of which appear only once. Sequenced sample: blood. The origin of the receptors is a woman aged 30 to 39 in good health.

This clonotype was seen at least ten times. The chain has TRBV7-3 and TRBJ1-1; 9 nucleotides match TRBD1. V shed 5 bases and J 11 bases; nucleotides not matched to a gene: 9. This CDR3 has 13 residues. Germline V gives CDR1 SGHTA, CDR2 FQGTGA. The CDR3 is CASSPGTGSDAFF. The CDR3 coding sequence is TGTGCCAGCAGCCCCGGGACAGGGTCGGACGCTTTCTTT.

This clonotype was counted ten times or more. The gene calls are TRBV20-1 and TRBJ2-7, with TRBD2 matching over 8 bases. The CDR3 runs 12 residues. The V gene's germline CDR1 is DFQATT and CDR2 SNEGSKA (reference sequence). The CDR3 protein is CSAGRGSYEQYF. CDR3 nucleotide sequence: TGCAGCGCCGGGAGGGGTTCCTACGAGCAGTACTTC.

This clonotype was seen at least ten times. This sequence joins TRBV20-1 and TRBJ1-6; maybe TRBD1 (5 bases). V gave up 3 bases and J gave up 10 bases, with 16 bases separating them. CDR1 is DFQATT and CDR2 is SNEGSKA in the germline V gene (reference sequence). The CDR3 totals 14 residues. CDR3 sequence reads: CSARYRDAGSPLHF. The CDR3 bases are TGCAGTGCTAGGTACCGGGACGCGGGGTCACCCCTCCACTTT.

The chain combines TRBV9 with TRBJ2-7; weak D call: TRBD1 (5 bases). The germline V and J ends were trimmed by 3 bases and 7 bases, with 11 bases remaining between them. The CDR3 covers 12 residues. Per the germline V gene, CDR1 is SGDLS and CDR2 is YYNGEE. In DNA, the CDR3 is TGTGCCAGCAGCGCAACAGGCCTTGAGCAGTACTTC. Translated, it gives CASSATGLEQYF.

This clonotype was detected a few times. The chain links TRBV19 to TRBJ2-7; D remains ambiguous. The end of the DNA fits TRBJ2-5 better, so the J call may be wrong. CDR1 LNHDA and CDR2 SQIVND come from the germline V gene (reference sequence). The CDR3 is 17 residues long. CDR3 protein: CASSLKIRSSTRETQYF. As DNA, the CDR3 is TGTGCCAGTAGCCTAAAGATCAGAAGCAGCACTCGGGAGACCCAGTACTTC.

This clonotype has ten or more counts. V and J are TRBV20-1 and TRBJ2-5; D is undetermined. Germline V CDR1 and CDR2: DFQATT, SNEGSKA (reference sequence). Trimming shortened V by 5 bases and J by 11 bases, and 15 bases separated the two germline ends. The CDR3 is 11 residues long. CDR3 in DNA: TGCAGTGCTCCCGGGCTTCGAGAGCAGTACTTC. The encoded protein is CSAPGLREQYF.

The sample holds many counts of this clonotype. The chain recombines TRBV12-3 or TRBV12-4 with TRBJ2-7, with 8 bases fitting TRBD1. CDR3 length equals 14 residues. With 5 bases clipped from V and 3 bases from J, the junction kept 6 bases outside the gene matches. CDR3 residues: CASSKDREDYEQYF. Here the CDR3 DNA reads TGTGCCAGCAGTAAGGACAGGGAGGACTACGAGCAGTACTTC.

CDR3 bases: TGTGCCAGCAGCCTACGACAGGGTCTAGACAAAAACATTCAGTACTTC. This translates into CASSLRQGLDKNIQYF. This chain connects TRBV11-2 to TRBJ2-4; the match to TRBD1 covers 7 bases. The trim removed 5 bases at V and 3 bases at J, leaving 10 bases unmatched. This CDR3 comprises 16 residues. In germline, CDR1 is SGHAT, CDR2 FQNNGV.

The chain is built from TRBV4-3 and TRBJ2-2; D ambiguous. The germline V gene has CDR1 LGHNA and CDR2 YSLEER. V was pared by 0 bases and J by 7 bases, with 9 bases between. This CDR3 has 14 residues. The CDR3 here is CASSQDTGGGELFF. DNA of the CDR3: TGCGCCAGCAGCCAAGATACTGGCGGCGGGGAGCTGTTTTTT.

The chain links TRBV4-1 to TRBJ1-5, with D maybe TRBD1 (6 bases). Trimming cost V 4 bases and J 11 bases, with 18 bases left between them. The CDR3 covers 14 residues. Per the germline V gene, CDR1 is MGHRA and CDR2 is YSYEKL. The CDR3 spells CASSPVGGGRAQHF. CDR3 in DNA: TGCGCCAGCAGCCCAGTGGGCGGGGGGCGAGCCCAGCATTTT.

The rearrangement joins TRBV12-3 or TRBV12-4 to TRBJ1-5; 7 bases are shared with TRBD1. With V trimmed by 6 bases and J by 1 base, 6 bases remained unmatched. The CDR3 extends over 15 amino acids. CDR3 nucleotides: TGTGCCAGCAGGTCAGGACAGGCAAGCAATCAGCCCCAGCATTTT. This translates into CASRSGQASNQPQHF.

V usage is TRBV2 and J usage is TRBJ2-1; 8 bases agree with TRBD2. CDR1 is SNHLY, CDR2 FYNNEI, per germline. CDR3 length: 14 residues. J gave up 13 bases and V 7 bases, and 15 bases lay outside the gene matches. CDR3 region: CASINLAGPETQFF. As DNA, the CDR3 is TGTGCCAGCATCAATTTAGCGGGACCAGAGACCCAGTTCTTC. The variable domain in full, with the rest retrieved from reference TRBV2 and TRBJ2-1, is EPEVTQTPSHQVTQMGQEVILRCVPISNHLYFYWYRQILGQKVEFLVSFYNNEISEKSEIFDDQFSVERPDGSNFTLKIRSTKLEDSAMYFCASINLAGPETQFFGPGTRLTVL.

Comment on this clonotype: Relative to the germline gene, one junction end is altered; a read error may explain this. The CDR3 DNA sequence: TGTGCCAGCAACCAATTGTCGGGAGATACGCAGTATTTT. Its translation is CASNQLSGDTQYF. The chain links TRBV3-1 to TRBJ2-3; no clear D. The CDR3 has 13 residues. The germline V gene encodes CDR1 LGHDT and CDR2 YNNKEL (reference sequence).

This rearrangement joins TRBV20-1 to TRBJ1-1, with TRBD1 identical over 7 bases. Germline V CDR1 and CDR2: DFQATT, SNEGSKA (reference sequence). This CDR3 has 12 residues. V gave up 8 bases and J gave up 5 bases; unmatched junction bases: 8. CDR3 in amino acids: CSIRQGQTEAFF. Here the CDR3 DNA reads TGCAGTATCCGACAGGGTCAAACTGAAGCTTTCTTT.

The chain couples TRBV5-1 to TRBJ1-4; a possible D gene is TRBD1 (5 bases). CDR3 length equals 17 residues. Per germline, CDR1 SGHRS and CDR2 YFSETQ. Trimming pared 2 bases from V and 0 bases from J, leaving 14 bases between. The CDR3 spells CASSLREGIPTNEKLFF. CDR3 coding DNA: TGCGCCAGCAGCTTAAGGGAGGGGATTCCAACTAATGAAAAACTGTTTTTT. Combining the CDR3 with reference TRBV5-1 and TRBJ1-4 gives the whole variable domain KAGVTQTPRYLIKTRGQQVTLSCSPISGHRSVSWYQQTPGQGLQFLFEYFSETQRNKGNFPGRFSGRQFSNSRSEMNVSTLELGDSALYLCASSLREGIPTNEKLFFGSGTQLSVL.

The chain carries TRBV27 and TRBJ1-2; D is possibly TRBD1 (5 bases). CDR1 and CDR2 (germline): MNHEY, SMNVEV (reference sequence). The CDR3 contains 12 residues. Trimming stripped 6 bases from V and 7 bases from J, with 12 bases between. This CDR3 reads CASRSGARGYTF. In DNA form, the CDR3 reads TGTGCCAGCAGAAGCGGGGCCCGTGGCTACACCTTC.

This clonotype was recorded a few times. The chain employs TRBV6-2 or TRBV6-3 and TRBJ2-7, with 12 positions matching TRBD2. The CDR3 extends over 14 amino acids. V trimming: 6 bases; J trimming: 4 bases; junction bases outside the gene matches: 4. Germline V gives CDR1 MNHEY, CDR2 SVGEGT. The chain's CDR3 is CASRRLAGAYEQYF. The CDR3, as DNA: TGTGCCAGCAGAAGACTAGCGGGGGCTTACGAGCAGTACTTC.

The V call is TRBV4-3, the J call TRBJ2-3; 10 nucleotides agree with TRBD2. CDR1 and CDR2 from the germline V gene are LGHNA and YSLEER. After removal of 4 bases from V and 7 bases from J, the junction contained 11 bases not matched to a gene. CDR3 length equals 16 residues. The CDR3 DNA reads as TGCGCCAGCAGCCCCAACGCACTAGCGGGAATAAATACGCAGTATTTT. Protein product: CASSPNALAGINTQYF.

With respect to this clonotype: With a much larger clone just one base away, this may be a read error. V and J are TRBV7-6 and TRBJ2-7; 11 bases are shared with TRBD1. This CDR3 is 15 amino acids long. The germline CDR1 and CDR2 sequences are SGHVS and FNYEAQ. The CDR3, as DNA: TGTGCCGGCAGCCAGGGACAGGGGGTCGGCTACGAGCAGTACTTC. This gives the protein CAGSQGQGVGYEQYF. The variable domain in full, with the rest retrieved from reference TRBV7-6 and TRBJ2-7, is GAGVSQSPRYKVTKRGQDVALRCDPISGHVSLYWYRQALGQGPEFLTYFNYEAQQDKSGLPNDRFSAERPEGSISTLTIQRTEQRDSAMYRCAGSQGQGVGYEQYFGPGTRLTVT.